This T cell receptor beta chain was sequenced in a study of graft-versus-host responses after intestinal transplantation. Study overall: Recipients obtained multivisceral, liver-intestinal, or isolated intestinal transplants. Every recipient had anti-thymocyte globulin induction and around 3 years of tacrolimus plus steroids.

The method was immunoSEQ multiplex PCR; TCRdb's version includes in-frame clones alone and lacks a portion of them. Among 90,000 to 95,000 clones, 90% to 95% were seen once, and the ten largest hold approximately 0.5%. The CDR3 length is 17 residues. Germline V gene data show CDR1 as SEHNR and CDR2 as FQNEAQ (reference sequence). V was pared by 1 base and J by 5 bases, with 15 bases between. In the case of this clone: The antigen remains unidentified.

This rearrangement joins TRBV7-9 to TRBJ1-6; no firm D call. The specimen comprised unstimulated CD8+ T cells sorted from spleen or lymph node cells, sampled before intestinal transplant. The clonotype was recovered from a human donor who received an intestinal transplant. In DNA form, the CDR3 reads TGTGCCAGCAGCTTAGGTAGAGGGTTTCGAAATAATTCACCCCTCCACTTT. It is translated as CASSLGRGFRNNSPLHF.